What follows are 30 T cell receptor beta chains derived from one specimen sequenced in a study of CD8 T cells in Susac syndrome. An amount of RNA that ranged from roughly 0.45 to 1 ug was reverse transcribed with random hexamers. TCRdb reprocessed the immunoSEQ multiplex PCR reads via MiXCR and lists one record per CDR3 protein. Of some 190,000 distinct CDR3 sequences listed, approximately 94% were seen once; the top ten hold 0.09% to 0.12%. Material: CD4+ T cells from PBMCs. Every receptor here comes from a human donor in good health.

This chain joins TRBV6-5 and TRBJ2-6, with D uncertain. The ends were cut back, 7 bases at V and 1 base at J, with 8 bases in the middle. Germline CDR1 reads MNHEY; CDR2 reads SVGAGI. The CDR3 is 14 residues long. CDR3 in DNA: TGTGCCAGCACCTCAGGTTCTGGGGCCAACGTCCTGACTTTC. It translates to CASTSGSGANVLTF.

The rearrangement uses TRBV7-8 and TRBJ1-2, with D perhaps TRBD1 (5 bases). Germline CDR1 reads SGHVS; CDR2 reads FQNEAQ. This CDR3 is built from 15 residues. Trimming pared 3 bases from V and 7 bases from J, leaving 18 bases between. The CDR3 loop is CASSFTTDTYSGYTF. The CDR3, as DNA: TGTGCCAGCAGCTTTACGACAGACACATATAGTGGCTACACCTTC.

This chain links TRBV5-6 with TRBJ1-5; D unclear. V lost 0 bases to trimming and J lost 7 bases, with 8 bases between them. This CDR3 comprises 13 residues. Germline V gives CDR1 SGHDT, CDR2 YYEEEE. DNA for the CDR3: TGTGCCAGCAGCTTGGAACCTGGCCAGCCCCAGCATTTT. Translation: CASSLEPGQPQHF.

The CDR3 DNA reads TGTGCCAGCAGCCCTCGAGGACTAGCGGGGGGATATACGCAGTATTTT. It encodes CASSPRGLAGGYTQYF. The rearrangement joins TRBV5-4 to TRBJ2-3; 14 positions agree with TRBD2. V lost 4 bases, J lost 7 bases, and 8 bases stayed unmatched. The CDR3 sequence is 16 residues long. Germline V gene lookup returns CDR1 SGHNT and CDR2 YYREEE (reference sequence). The entire variable domain, with the rest obtained from reference TRBV5-4 and TRBJ2-3, is as follows: ETGVTQSPTHLIKTRGQQVTLRCSSQSGHNTVSWYQQALGQGPQFIFQYYREEENGRGNFPPRFSGLQFPNYSSELNVNALELDDSALYLCASSPRGLAGGYTQYFGPGTRLTVL.

The chain employs TRBV19 and TRBJ2-4; perhaps TRBD2 as D (5 bases). V lost 6 bases and J 0 bases, leaving 9 bases between the germline ends. The CDR3 is 14 residues long. Germline lookup yields CDR1 LNHDA and CDR2 SQIVND (reference sequence). CDR3 DNA sequence: TGTGCCAGTAGCAGAGGGCCAGCCAAAAACATTCAGTACTTC. Translated, it gives CASSRGPAKNIQYF.

The chain has TRBV3-1 and TRBJ2-2, with D unresolved. The germline V gene encodes CDR1 LGHDT and CDR2 YNNKEL (reference sequence). Trimming cost V 1 base and J 7 bases, with 13 bases left between them. The CDR3 length is 15 residues. The CDR3 is CASSQVEVVNGELFF. The DNA of the CDR3 is TGTGCCAGCAGCCAAGTGGAAGTTGTAAACGGGGAGCTGTTTTTT.

The J gene is TRBJ1-4, the V gene TRBV19; unclear D gene. The CDR3 has 13 amino acids. Germline V CDR1 and CDR2: LNHDA, SQIVND (reference sequence). The germline V and J ends were trimmed by 7 bases and 5 bases, with 11 bases remaining between them. CDR3 nucleotide sequence: TGTGCCAGTACGAGGGCAAGGAATGAAAAACTGTTTTTT. This encodes CASTRARNEKLFF. Supplemented by reference TRBV19 and TRBJ1-4, the full variable domain reads DGGITQSPKYLFRKEGQNVTLSCEQNLNHDAMYWYRQDPGQGLRLIYYSQIVNDFQKGDIAEGYSVSREKKESFPLTVTSAQKNPTAFYLCASTRARNEKLFFGSGTQLSVL.

CDR3 in DNA: TGCGCCAGCAGCACCGGGACAGACCTCAATCAGCCCCAGCATTTT. Translated: CASSTGTDLNQPQHF. This sequence joins TRBV5-1 and TRBJ1-5; 7 bases are shared with TRBD1. With 4 bases clipped from V and 3 bases from J, the junction kept 7 bases outside the gene matches. Germline-derived CDR1 and CDR2 are SGHRS and YFSETQ. CDR3 length: 15 amino acids.

This chain joins TRBV5-1 and TRBJ2-4; D is possibly TRBD2 (5 bases). V was clipped by 0 bases and J by 15 bases, with 16 bases between them. Germline CDR1 reads SGHRS; CDR2 reads YFSETQ. The CDR3 length is 13 residues. For the CDR3, the DNA is TGCGCCAGCAGCTTGGAAGACTATACGGTTTCGTACTTC. Protein: CASSLEDYTVSYF.

This chain links TRBV3-1 with TRBJ2-7; 7 positions match TRBD1. Germline trimming cut 1 base from V and 1 base from J; bases unmatched to any gene: 10. This CDR3 has 17 residues. Germline V lookup: CDR1 LGHDT, CDR2 YNNKEL (reference sequence). The DNA of the CDR3 is TGTGCCAGCAGCCAAGGCCATGTCGGGACAGCATCCTACGAGCAGTACTTC. This gives the protein CASSQGHVGTASYEQYF.

This chain uses TRBV20-1 with TRBJ1-2; TRBD1 matches 7 bases. The CDR3 sequence is 13 residues long. Germline V gives CDR1 DFQATT, CDR2 SNEGSKA (reference sequence). V lost 5 bases, J lost 5 bases, and 8 bases stayed unmatched. Here the CDR3 DNA reads TGCAGTGCTGGCTCAGGACAGGAGTATGGCTACACCTTC. Translation: CSAGSGQEYGYTF.

The chain couples TRBV23-1 to TRBJ2-1, with 8 nucleotides matching TRBD1. TRBV23-1 is an ORF for which the function is uncertain. The CDR3 runs to 14 residues. Unmatched junction bases numbered 11, after V lost 7 bases and J lost 9 bases. The CDR3 DNA sequence: TGCGCCAGCACCTTGACAGGGGCAAGGGTTGAGCAGTTCTTC. It specifies CASTLTGARVEQFF.

The gene calls are TRBV19 and TRBJ1-2; D is unresolved. Germline lookup yields CDR1 LNHDA and CDR2 SQIVND (reference sequence). The CDR3 runs 16 residues. Trimming removed 4 bases at V and 3 bases at J, with 18 bases between. For the CDR3, the DNA is TGTGCCAGTAGTACTAATTTGTGGACTGCTGACTATGGCTACACCTTC. Protein sequence: CASSTNLWTADYGYTF.

The CDR3, as DNA: TGTGCCAGCAGCTTAGGGGGGACAGGGGGTTGGGAGCAGTACGTC. This codes for CASSLGGTGGWEQYV. V usage is TRBV7-2 and J usage is TRBJ2-7; 11 bases are shared with TRBD1. The CDR3 extends over 15 amino acids. Germline CDR1 SGHTA, CDR2 FQGNSA. V gave up 1 base and J gave up 7 bases; unmatched junction bases: 6.

The genes are TRBV28 and TRBJ1-5; 7 bases line up with TRBD1. J gave up 8 bases and V 6 bases, and 16 bases lay outside the gene matches. The CDR3 has 16 amino acids. Germline-derived CDR1 and CDR2 are MDHEN and SYDVKM. The CDR3 DNA follows: TGTGCCAGCAGAACCTCTGGGACAGATCACATTAAGCCCCAGCATTTT. This translates into CASRTSGTDHIKPQHF.

The gene calls are TRBV25-1 and TRBJ1-1, with D unresolved. The germline V gene encodes CDR1 MGHDK and CDR2 SYGVNS. Trimming took off 8 bases at V and 9 bases at J, with 13 bases between the two ends. The CDR3 consists of 11 residues. CDR3 protein: CASFSGIKAFF. The CDR3 DNA reads as TGTGCCAGCTTTTCCGGGATTAAAGCTTTCTTT.

The chain has TRBV29-1 and TRBJ2-3; tentative D call: TRBD2 (6 bases). Germline CDR1 reads SQVTM; CDR2 reads ANQGSEA. V shed 4 bases and J shed 3 bases, with 11 bases lying between them. The CDR3 extends over 13 amino acids. The CDR3 is CSVGGVRTDTQYF. As DNA, the CDR3 is TGCAGCGTTGGCGGGGTAAGGACAGATACGCAGTATTTT.

This chain connects TRBV28 to TRBJ1-2; D unresolved. Per the germline V gene, CDR1 is MDHEN and CDR2 is SYDVKM. Trimming pared 6 bases from V and 4 bases from J, leaving 3 bases between. The CDR3 has 10 amino acids. DNA of the CDR3: TGTGCCAGCAGAGGCTATGGCTACACCTTC. This translates into CASRGYGYTF.

The chain carries TRBV5-1 and TRBJ2-3; 11 bases align to TRBD2. The CDR3 spans 19 residues. V shed 3 bases, J shed 2 bases, and the junction held 14 bases outside the gene matches. Germline V gene data show CDR1 as SGHRS and CDR2 as YFSETQ. CDR3 coding DNA: TGCGCCAGCAGCTCGTTTAACCACTCTAGCGGGGGGAACACAGATACGCAGTATTTT. Translation: CASSSFNHSSGGNTDTQYF.

J is TRBJ1-6 and V is TRBV3-1; TRBD1 might be the D (5 bases). V lost 2 bases and J lost 5, with 7 bases in between. Germline V lookup: CDR1 LGHDT, CDR2 YNNKEL (reference sequence). This CDR3 has 14 amino acids. The CDR3 sequence: CASSQLGDNSPLHF. The CDR3 nucleotides are TGTGCCAGCAGCCAATTGGGGGATAATTCACCCCTCCACTTT.

This chain joins TRBV28 and TRBJ1-3, with 7 bases lining up with TRBD1. The ends lost 5 bases at V and 0 bases at J; junction bases unmatched: 4. The CDR3 length is 15 residues. From germline, CDR1 is MDHEN and CDR2 SYDVKM. This CDR3 reads CASSLTGISGNTIYF. Written as DNA, the CDR3 is TGTGCCAGCAGTCTGACAGGGATCTCTGGAAACACCATATATTTT. Variable domain in full (rest from reference TRBV28 and TRBJ1-3): DVKVTQSSRYLVKRTGEKVFLECVQDMDHENMFWYRQDPGLGLRLIYFSYDVKMKEKGDIPEGYSVSREKKERFSLILESASTNQTSMYLCASSLTGISGNTIYFGEGSWLTVV.

The chain recombines TRBV6-2 or TRBV6-3 with TRBJ2-7; a weak D match, TRBD1 (5 bases). Germline lookup yields CDR1 MNHEY and CDR2 SVGEGT. The CDR3 is 15 amino acids. V gave up 4 bases and J gave up 0 bases, with 13 bases separating them. The CDR3 DNA sequence: TGTGCCAGCAGTTTTACAGGTGAGGTCTCCTACGAGCAGTACGTC. This gives the protein CASSFTGEVSYEQYV.

The J gene is TRBJ2-3, the V gene TRBV2; the D gene is possibly TRBD1 (5 bases). The CDR3 spans 16 residues. The germline V and J ends were trimmed by 1 base and 2 bases, with 13 bases remaining between them. Germline V gene sequence: CDR1 SNHLY, CDR2 FYNNEI. CDR3 sequence (DNA): TGTGCCAGCAGTGAAGGGGGCCCTACAACCACAGATACGCAGTATTTT. It codes for CASSEGGPTTTDTQYF. The full variable domain, with the rest looked up from reference TRBV2 and TRBJ2-3, is EPEVTQTPSHQVTQMGQEVILRCVPISNHLYFYWYRQILGQKVEFLVSFYNNEISEKSEIFDDQFSVERPDGSNFTLKIRSTKLEDSAMYFCASSEGGPTTTDTQYFGPGTRLTVL.

This clonotype has more than one count but fewer than ten. This chain joins TRBV5-5 and TRBJ1-5, with 7 bases identical to TRBD1. Germline trimming cut 5 bases from V and 4 bases from J; bases unmatched to any gene: 6. This CDR3 region has 14 residues. Germline CDR1 SGHKS, CDR2 YYEKEE (reference sequence). CDR3 in amino acids: CASSRQGGNQPQHF. The CDR3 DNA sequence: TGTGCCAGCAGTCGACAGGGAGGGAATCAGCCCCAGCATTTT.

The gene calls are TRBV14 and TRBJ1-5, with 7 bases lining up with TRBD1. Germline assignment: CDR1 SGHDN and CDR2 FVKESK. CDR3 length: 14 residues. With 6 bases clipped from V and 4 bases from J, the junction kept 6 bases outside the gene matches. This CDR3 is CASRGYRGNQPQHF. Written as DNA, the CDR3 is TGTGCCAGCAGAGGCTACAGGGGAAATCAGCCCCAGCATTTT.

V is TRBV6-1 and J is TRBJ2-3; 7 bases match TRBD2. This CDR3 spans 13 amino acids. From germline, CDR1 is MNHNS and CDR2 SASEGT. Trimming at V came to 7 bases and at J to 1 base, leaving 2 bases not matched to a gene. CDR3 residues: CASTTSGTDTQYF. DNA for the CDR3: TGTGCCAGCACTACTAGCGGCACAGATACGCAGTATTTT.

In DNA form, the CDR3 reads TGTGCCAGCAGCCAAGCCCGCTTCTATGGCTACACCTTC. This codes for CASSQARFYGYTF. The chain combines TRBV14 with TRBJ1-2; D uncertain. Germline CDR1 and CDR2: SGHDN and FVKESK. The V gene lost 1 base and the J gene lost 4 bases, with 7 bases spanning the gap. The length of the CDR3 is 13 residues.

This sequence joins TRBV14 and TRBJ1-1; no reliable D call. The germline V and J ends were trimmed by 5 bases and 7 bases, with 8 bases remaining between them. There are 11 residues in the CDR3. Per the germline V gene, CDR1 is SGHDN and CDR2 is FVKESK. The CDR3 coding sequence is TGTGCCAGCAGCGAACATATTGAAGCTTTCTTT. Its protein product is CASSEHIEAFF.

The chain uses TRBV7-2 and TRBJ2-1, with 7 bases fitting TRBD2. CDR1 and CDR2 (germline): SGHTA, FQGNSA. Losses at the gene ends were 4 bases for V and 4 bases for J; bases not matched to a gene: 7. The CDR3 runs to 15 residues. The CDR3 DNA reads TGTGCCAGCAGCTGGGAGCGGGGTCCTTACAATGAGCAGTTCTTC. It specifies CASSWERGPYNEQFF.

The gene calls are TRBV10-3 and TRBJ2-5; TRBD2 matches at 14 bases. This CDR3 is 17 amino acids long. Germline values: CDR1 ENHRY, CDR2 SYGVKD. V shed 4 bases and J 4 bases; nucleotides not matched to a gene: 8. The CDR3 nucleotides are TGTGCCATCAGTGCCCGACTAGCGGGGGGGAGAGGAGAGACCCAGTACTTC. Its protein product is CAISARLAGGRGETQYF.